Below, 17 T cell receptor beta chains from the same sample are listed, as sequenced in a study of Graves' ophthalmopathy and Graves' hyperthyroidism. RNA transcripts were the template, and TCR beta CDR3 regions were amplified from them. HTBI primers were used in a first-round RT-PCR, which preceded a second-round multiplex PCR. TCRdb analysed the multiplex PCR reads with MiXCR anew, one entry per CDR3 protein. The sample consists of approximately 500,000 distinct CDR3 sequences, approximately 14% of them appearing once. Sequenced material: blood. The receptors here all came from a woman aged 25-40 years with Graves' ophthalmopathy.

The sample holds many counts of this clonotype. V gene TRBV9 combines with J gene TRBJ2-2; 9 bases align to TRBD2. The CDR3 is made up of 18 amino acids. V lost 2 bases and J lost 5; bases outside the gene matches: 13. The V gene's germline CDR1 is SGDLS and CDR2 YYNGEE. The CDR3, as DNA: TGTGCCAGCAGCGTTGGAGGATTAGCGGGAGAGGAAACCGGGGAGCTGTTTTTT. This gives the protein CASSVGGLAGEETGELFF.

The chain has TRBV28 and TRBJ2-3; 9 positions agree with TRBD1. The junction had 5 bases not matched to a gene; V was cut back by 5 bases and J by 5 bases. The CDR3 covers 14 residues. Germline assignment: CDR1 MDHEN and CDR2 SYDVKM. The DNA for the CDR3 is TGTGCCAGCAGTCATGGGGACAGGGAAGATACGCAGTATTTT. Its translation: CASSHGDREDTQYF.

This clonotype was picked up one time. A much larger clone lies a single base off, so this may be a read error. The chain is built from TRBV20-1 and TRBJ2-7; D may match TRBD1 or TRBD2 (5 bases each). Germline values: CDR1 DFQATT, CDR2 SNEGSKA (reference sequence). The CDR3 has 12 amino acids. Trimming took off 6 bases at V and 13 bases at J, with 22 bases between the two ends. DNA for the CDR3: TGCAGTGCGGATACAGATCGGGGCTTTCGATACTTC. It encodes CSADTDRGFRYF.

At least ten counts were recorded for this clonotype. V and J are TRBV6-1 and TRBJ1-6, with 10 bases lining up with TRBD1. Germline V lookup: CDR1 MNHNS, CDR2 SASEGT. Unmatched junction bases numbered 1, after V lost 7 bases and J lost 1 base. CDR3 length equals 15 residues. In nucleotides, the CDR3 is TGTGCCAGCATGGACAGGGGGTCCTATAATTCACCCCTCCACTTT. Protein sequence: CASMDRGSYNSPLHF.

The V call is TRBV19, the J call TRBJ1-1; tentatively, D is TRBD1 (6 bases). Germline assignment: CDR1 LNHDA and CDR2 SQIVND (reference sequence). V lost 6 bases and J 7 bases, leaving 21 bases between the germline ends. The CDR3 is 15 residues long. CDR3 residues: CASSTIYPQGLEAFF. The CDR3 DNA sequence: TGTGCCAGTAGCACGATATATCCTCAGGGGCTTGAAGCTTTCTTT.

At least ten counts were recorded for this clonotype. The chain employs TRBV6-2 or TRBV6-3 and TRBJ2-6, with D possibly being TRBD1 or TRBD2 (5 bases each). This CDR3 comprises 17 residues. Germline CDR1 reads MNHEY; CDR2 reads SVGEGT. Trimming pared 7 bases from V and 0 bases from J, leaving 16 bases between. This chain's CDR3 is CASTLFWGNSGANVLTF. CDR3 bases: TGTGCCAGCACCCTCTTTTGGGGGAACTCTGGGGCCAACGTCCTGACTTTC.

There are many counts of this clonotype. This chain uses TRBV6-1 with TRBJ2-7; D is unclear. CDR3 size: 13 residues. V was pared by 3 bases and J by 4 bases, with 10 bases between. The germline V gene encodes CDR1 MNHNS and CDR2 SASEGT. CDR3 protein: CASSDRLYYEQYF. CDR3 coding DNA: TGTGCCAGCAGTGATCGACTTTATTACGAGCAGTACTTC.

This clonotype appeared many times. The V gene is TRBV29-1, the J gene TRBJ2-7; the match to TRBD1 covers 10 bases. V shed 8 bases, J shed 2 bases, and the junction held 3 bases outside the gene matches. CDR1 SQVTM and CDR2 ANQGSEA come from the germline V gene. This CDR3 spans 12 amino acids. The CDR3 spells CSSGQGAYEQYF. Written as DNA, the CDR3 is TGCAGCAGCGGACAGGGGGCCTACGAGCAGTACTTC.

The rearrangement uses TRBV29-1 and TRBJ1-3; D is perhaps TRBD1 (6 bases). V was clipped by 0 bases and J by 3 bases, with 9 bases between them. The germline V gene encodes CDR1 SQVTM and CDR2 ANQGSEA. The length of the CDR3 is 14 residues. This chain's CDR3 is CSVEEGAFGNTIYF. CDR3 DNA: TGCAGCGTTGAAGAGGGGGCCTTTGGAAACACCATATATTTT.

This clonotype was picked up many times. This chain's CDR3 is CSAIAGTSVYEQYF. In nucleotides, the CDR3 is TGCAGTGCCATCGCCGGGACTAGCGTGTACGAGCAGTACTTC. V gene TRBV20-1 combines with J gene TRBJ2-7; the match to TRBD2 covers 10 bases. Trimming cost V 6 bases and J 4 bases; bases outside gene matches: 9. The length of the CDR3 is 14 residues. Germline CDR1 is DFQATT and CDR2 is SNEGSKA (reference sequence).

V is TRBV6-5 and J is TRBJ1-1; 8 nucleotides match TRBD1. CDR1 is MNHEY, CDR2 SVGAGI, per germline. The CDR3 runs to 13 residues. The ends lost 4 bases at V and 8 bases at J; junction bases unmatched: 6. CDR3 bases: TGTGCCAGCAGTTCCCTGGGACAGGAAGAAGCTTTCTTT. Its translation is CASSSLGQEEAFF.

This clonotype showed up many times. The J gene is TRBJ1-2, the V gene TRBV29-1; 10 nucleotides line up with TRBD1. CDR1 and CDR2 from the germline V gene are SQVTM and ANQGSEA. This CDR3 has 12 amino acids. V lost 5 bases, J lost 6 bases, and 3 bases stayed unmatched. The CDR3 DNA reads as TGCAGCGTTCAGACAGGGGGCCATGGCTACACCTTC. It codes for CSVQTGGHGYTF. Full variable domain (rest looked up from reference TRBV29-1 and TRBJ1-2): SAVISQKPSRDICQRGTSLTIQCQVDSQVTMMFWYRQQPGQSLTLIATANQGSEATYESGFVIDKFPISRPNLTFSTLTVSNMSPEDSSIYLCSVQTGGHGYTFGSGTRLTVV.

This clonotype was observed at least ten times. This sequence joins TRBV9 and TRBJ2-7; 12 bases are shared with TRBD1. Losses at the gene ends were 3 bases for V and 7 bases for J; bases not matched to a gene: 5. The CDR3 is made up of 14 amino acids. In germline, CDR1 is SGDLS, CDR2 YYNGEE. This chain's CDR3 is CASSDRDRGREQYF. As DNA, the CDR3 is TGTGCCAGCAGCGACCGGGACAGGGGGCGTGAGCAGTACTTC.

Many counts were recorded for this clonotype. The chain links TRBV20-1 to TRBJ1-1; the D is unclear. Germline CDR1 and CDR2: DFQATT and SNEGSKA (reference sequence). This CDR3 has 10 amino acids. V was trimmed by 6 bases and J by 7 bases, leaving 9 bases between them. The CDR3 nucleotides are TGCAGTGCGGAGGACTTTGAAGCTTTCTTT. It codes for CSAEDFEAFF.

This clonotype was seen a single time. The chain joins TRBV6-5 to TRBJ2-5; 15 bases are a match to TRBD2. Trimming took 4 bases from V and 5 from J; bases not matched to a gene: 2. Germline values: CDR1 MNHEY, CDR2 SVGAGI. The CDR3 spans 15 residues. The CDR3, as DNA: TGTGCCAGCAGTTGGGGACTAGCGGGGGGTGAGACCCAGTACTTC. Translation: CASSWGLAGGETQYF.

This clonotype was detected ten times or more. The chain couples TRBV2 to TRBJ2-7, with D perhaps matching TRBD2 (5 bases). Deletions cut 11 bases from V and 5 bases from J, with 13 bases between. CDR3 size: 11 residues. Germline V CDR1 and CDR2: SNHLY, FYNNEI. CDR3 DNA: TGTGCCTGTTCGGGAATCCACGAGCAGTACTTC. Amino acid sequence: CACSGIHEQYF.

This clonotype was seen ten or more times. The V call is TRBV5-1, the J call TRBJ1-1; weak D call: TRBD1 (6 bases). Germline CDR1 reads SGHRS; CDR2 reads YFSETQ. Trimming removed 3 bases from V and 1 base from J, with 10 bases in between. The CDR3 contains 14 residues. This CDR3 is CASSSGGGNTEAFF. The CDR3 coding sequence is TGCGCCAGCAGCTCGGGGGGCGGGAACACTGAAGCTTTCTTT.